This entry features one T cell receptor (beta chain) sequence. This sample is drawn from a study of technical replicates of blood from several donors. Assay: immunoSEQ multiplex PCR; the TCRdb copy retains only in-frame clones and omits some. The table includes about 80,000 clones, around 97% detected once. V was trimmed by 2 bases and J by 4 bases, leaving 12 bases between them. Per the germline V gene, CDR1 is LGHNA and CDR2 is YNFKEQ. This CDR3 comprises 15 residues. The chain has TRBV4-2 and TRBJ1-5; weak D call: TRBD1 (6 bases). The sequence was obtained from a human donor in good health. Material for sequencing was T cells isolated from PBMCs. The CDR3 is CASSQPGTRNQPQHF. The CDR3 nucleotides read TGTGCCAGCAGCCAACCCGGGACAAGAAATCAGCCCCAGCATTTT.